One sample yielded the 19 T cell receptor beta chains listed below, sequenced in a study of blood T cell repertoires in COVID-19. Assay used: immunoSEQ multiplex PCR; TCRdb lists only in-frame clones, some missing. Of fewer than 250,000 clones listed, approximately 90% are singletons. Sample: peripheral blood. The receptors come from a man aged 35-49 years with acute or convalescent COVID-19.

The chain combines TRBV29-1 with TRBJ2-7; 8 bases fit TRBD1. Germline loops: CDR1 SQVTM, CDR2 ANQGSEA. The CDR3 runs to 11 residues. With 6 bases clipped from V and 5 bases from J, the junction kept 3 bases outside the gene matches. In DNA form, the CDR3 reads TGCAGCGTGCAGGGGGCCCACGAGCAGTACTTC. This translates into CSVQGAHEQYF.

The genes are TRBV24-1 and TRBJ2-5; 8 bases align to TRBD1. The CDR3 has 14 residues. V was clipped by 4 bases and J by 5 bases; unmatched bases: 5. CDR1 KGHDR and CDR2 SFDVKD come from the germline V gene. The CDR3 reads CATSDRGRRETQYF. The CDR3 DNA reads as TGTGCCACCAGTGACAGGGGGCGAAGGGAGACCCAGTACTTC.

This clone was detected a few times. Here the CDR3 DNA reads TGTGCCAGCAGTCCCAACAGGGGGGGGAGCACTGAAGCTTTCTTT. It codes for CASSPNRGGSTEAFF. The V call is TRBV27, the J call TRBJ1-1; 8 bases map to TRBD1. Germline lookup yields CDR1 MNHEY and CDR2 SMNVEV (reference sequence). V trimming: 5 bases; J trimming: 4 bases; junction bases outside the gene matches: 9. This CDR3 spans 15 amino acids.

The V gene is TRBV2, the J gene TRBJ2-1, with a possible D match to TRBD1 (6 bases). This CDR3 comprises 17 residues. The germline V and J ends were trimmed by 6 bases and 3 bases, with 21 bases remaining between them. CDR1 is SNHLY and CDR2 is FYNNEI in the germline V gene. For the CDR3, the DNA is TGTGCCAGCAGAGTTTTTGTAGCAGGGGACCTCTACAATGAGCAGTTCTTC. Its protein is CASRVFVAGDLYNEQFF.

The chain joins TRBV19 to TRBJ1-2, with 8 nucleotides matching TRBD1. Germline assignment: CDR1 LNHDA and CDR2 SQIVND (reference sequence). V gave up 1 base and J gave up 7 bases; unmatched junction bases: 5. The CDR3 has 14 residues. The CDR3 nucleotides are TGTGCCAGTAGTATAGCCCCAGGGGGCGGTGGCTACACCTTC. Its translation is CASSIAPGGGGYTF.

The rearrangement uses TRBV19 and TRBJ1-5; the D gene is possibly TRBD1 (5 bases). Per the germline V gene, CDR1 is LNHDA and CDR2 is SQIVND (reference sequence). The CDR3 extends over 16 amino acids. V was clipped by 8 bases and J by 0 bases, with 17 bases between them. This CDR3 reads CASFDRTHRSNQPQHF. CDR3 DNA sequence: TGTGCCAGTTTCGACCGGACACATCGTAGCAATCAGCCCCAGCATTTT.

The genes are TRBV27 and TRBJ1-6; a weak D match, TRBD1 (5 bases). CDR1 is MNHEY and CDR2 is SMNVEV in the germline V gene (reference sequence). Trimming left V 4 bases short and J 8 bases short, with 15 bases between. The CDR3 runs 15 residues. The CDR3 coding sequence is TGTGCCAGCAGTTCTATCGGGGGGAGGTATTCACCCCTCCACTTT. Residues: CASSSIGGRYSPLHF.

V gene TRBV19 combines with J gene TRBJ2-7; 7 nucleotides align to TRBD1. The length of the CDR3 is 12 residues. With 8 bases clipped from V and 1 base from J, the junction kept 2 bases outside the gene matches. CDR1 is LNHDA, CDR2 SQIVND, per germline (reference sequence). CDR3 bases: TGTGCCAGTCGGGGACAGTCCTACGAGCAGTACTTC. Translation gives CASRGQSYEQYF.

The J gene is TRBJ2-7, the V gene TRBV4-1, with D possibly TRBD1 on 6 matching bases. Germline values: CDR1 MGHRA, CDR2 YSYEKL. V was pared by 0 bases and J by 3 bases, with 15 bases between. This CDR3 has 16 amino acids. CDR3: CASSQDSLDSNYEQYF. In nucleotides, the CDR3 is TGCGCCAGCAGCCAAGATAGTCTGGACAGTAACTACGAGCAGTACTTC.

The chain combines TRBV3-1 (or the pseudogene TRBV3-2) with TRBJ2-7, with 10 bases fitting TRBD2. CDR3 length equals 14 residues. V lost 4 bases, J lost 2 bases, and 2 bases stayed unmatched. Germline CDR1 and CDR2: LGHDT and YNNKEL (reference sequence). The CDR3 DNA follows: TGTGCCAGCAGCCCAGGACTAGCGGCCTACGAGCAGTACTTC. It translates to CASSPGLAAYEQYF.

For the CDR3, the DNA is TGTGCCAGCAGCCCGAGTGGGGACTCCTATGGCTACACCTTC. Its protein is CASSPSGDSYGYTF. The V and J genes are TRBV7-3 and TRBJ1-2; D possibly corresponds to TRBD1 (5 bases). This CDR3 is 14 amino acids long. Germline V CDR1 and CDR2: SGHTA, FQGTGA. Trimming stripped 5 bases from V and 4 bases from J, with 14 bases between.

The V call is TRBV27, the J call TRBJ1-2, with 8 positions matching TRBD1. V lost 5 bases, J lost 3 bases, and 11 bases stayed unmatched. Germline V gives CDR1 MNHEY, CDR2 SMNVEV (reference sequence). This CDR3 comprises 16 residues. Here the CDR3 reads CASSQESTGVHYGYTF. The CDR3 nucleotides are TGTGCCAGCAGTCAAGAATCGACAGGGGTCCACTATGGCTACACCTTC.

V is TRBV7-9 and J is TRBJ2-7, with a tentative D call TRBD1 (6 bases). The V end lost 6 bases, the J end lost 2 bases, and 8 bases lay between the germline ends. Germline values: CDR1 SEHNR, CDR2 FQNEAQ (reference sequence). There are 12 residues in the CDR3. The CDR3 here is CASSRDTYEQYF. The CDR3 region has the DNA TGTGCCAGCAGTCGGGACACCTACGAGCAGTACTTC.

This sequence joins TRBV5-1 and TRBJ2-7, with TRBD2 matching 9 bases. V dropped 7 bases and J dropped 0; count of bases not matched to a gene: 17. The CDR3 is made up of 18 amino acids. From germline, CDR1 is SGHRS and CDR2 YFSETQ. The CDR3 bases are TGCGCCAGCCACTCAGGGGGTAGCGGGAGTTACAGCTCCTACGAGCAGTACTTC. Residues: CASHSGGSGSYSSYEQYF.

The CDR3 DNA follows: TGCAGTGCTAGCAGCTCCTACGAGCAGTACTTC. Its translation is CSASSSYEQYF. This chain joins TRBV20-1 and TRBJ2-7, with D unclear. Germline lookup yields CDR1 DFQATT and CDR2 SNEGSKA (reference sequence). Trimming left V 3 bases short and J 0 bases short, with 3 bases between. The CDR3 extends over 11 amino acids.

The V and J genes are TRBV7-9 and TRBJ2-7; D perhaps matches TRBD2 (6 bases). The V gene lost 5 bases and the J gene lost 6 bases, with 23 bases spanning the gap. The germline CDR1 and CDR2 sequences are SEHNR and FQNEAQ (reference sequence). CDR3 length equals 16 residues. Here the CDR3 reads CASSPTGLLLRIEQYF. The CDR3 DNA reads TGTGCCAGCAGCCCCACGGGACTTCTTTTACGAATCGAGCAGTACTTC. The whole variable domain, filled in from reference TRBV7-9 and TRBJ2-7, reads DTGVSQNPRHKITKRGQNVTFRCDPISEHNRLYWYRQTLGQGPEFLTYFQNEAQLEKSRLLSDRFSAERPKGSFSTLEIQRTEQGDSAMYLCASSPTGLLLRIEQYFGPGTRLTVT.

The rearrangement uses TRBV10-3 and TRBJ1-2; TRBD1 might be the D (6 bases). Trimming took off 5 bases at V and 1 base at J, with 11 bases between the two ends. Germline CDR1 ENHRY, CDR2 SYGVKD. The CDR3 runs to 14 residues. The CDR3: CAISPGDLNYGYTF. The DNA of the CDR3 is TGTGCCATCAGTCCAGGGGACCTTAACTATGGCTACACCTTC.

V gene TRBV6-2 or TRBV6-3 combines with J gene TRBJ2-2; 7 nucleotides match TRBD1. The V gene end was trimmed by 1 base and the J gene end by 1 base; junction bases not matched to a gene: 6. The CDR3 extends over 17 amino acids. CDR1 and CDR2 (germline): MNHEY, SVGEGT. The CDR3 loop is CASSYLPGQRNTGELFF. The CDR3 DNA reads TGTGCCAGCAGTTACTTACCGGGACAGAGGAACACCGGGGAGCTGTTTTTT.

This chain links TRBV19 with TRBJ1-5; D may be TRBD1 (5 bases). This CDR3 region has 16 residues. V was pared by 9 bases and J by 4 bases, with 22 bases between. Per germline, CDR1 LNHDA and CDR2 SQIVND (reference sequence). The CDR3 is CASNDSPVPVNQPQHF. CDR3 DNA sequence: TGTGCCAGCAACGACAGCCCCGTCCCCGTGAATCAGCCCCAGCATTTT.